Following are 28 T cell receptor beta chains from one sample sequenced in a study of shared clonotypes between healthy human individuals. Profiling relied on immunoSEQ multiplex PCR, and the TCRdb table lists in-frame clones only, not all of them. The table lists about 2.5 million clones, 85% to 95% of them singletons. The sample taken for sequencing was naive CD4+ T cells from PBMCs. Sample subset: CD45RA+ positively selected. The receptors come from a man aged 18 to 29 in good health. Some clones in this sample may be carry-over from other donors' samples.

The chain has TRBV19 and TRBJ1-1; TRBD1 is a possible D gene (6 bases). The V end lost 6 bases, the J end lost 5 bases, and 10 bases lay between the germline ends. CDR3 length: 12 residues. Germline V CDR1 and CDR2: LNHDA, SQIVND (reference sequence). The CDR3 protein is CASSQGFTEAFF. The CDR3 nucleotides are TGTGCCAGTAGCCAGGGGTTTACTGAAGCTTTCTTT. Looking up the rest from reference TRBV19 and TRBJ1-1 gives the full variable domain: DGGITQSPKYLFRKEGQNVTLSCEQNLNHDAMYWYRQDPGQGLRLIYYSQIVNDFQKGDIAEGYSVSREKKESFPLTVTSAQKNPTAFYLCASSQGFTEAFFGQGTRLTVV.

This chain connects TRBV29-1 to TRBJ2-4; D is tentatively TRBD1 or TRBD2 (6 bases each). The CDR3 has 14 residues. Germline-derived CDR1 and CDR2 are SQVTM and ANQGSEA. Trimming shortened V by 4 bases and J by 7 bases, and 17 bases separated the two germline ends. Here the CDR3 reads CSVAGPGAINIQYF. DNA of the CDR3: TGCAGCGTTGCAGGACCGGGGGCGATCAACATTCAGTACTTC.

The rearrangement joins TRBV5-1 to TRBJ1-2; 7 positions match TRBD1. Per germline, CDR1 SGHRS and CDR2 YFSETQ. Trimming at V came to 3 bases and at J to 5 bases, leaving 10 bases not matched to a gene. The CDR3 is 15 amino acids. CDR3 in amino acids: CASSSGQGDLYGYTF. In nucleotides, the CDR3 is TGCGCCAGCAGCTCGGGCCAGGGGGATTTGTATGGCTACACCTTC.

The V and J genes are TRBV7-2 and TRBJ2-7; 7 bases match TRBD1. Germline V gene sequence: CDR1 SGHTA, CDR2 FQGNSA. V was pared by 5 bases and J by 2 bases, with 6 bases of the junction left unmatched. The CDR3 consists of 14 residues. CDR3 DNA: TGTGCCAGCAGCCCGGACAGGTCTACCTACGAGCAGTACTTC. Translated, it gives CASSPDRSTYEQYF.

This rearrangement joins TRBV28 to TRBJ2-7; 11 bases are a match to TRBD2. Germline loops: CDR1 MDHEN, CDR2 SYDVKM. V dropped 5 bases and J dropped 3; count of bases not matched to a gene: 6. The CDR3 totals 15 residues. The CDR3 region is CASSITSGRRYEQYF. In DNA, the CDR3 is TGTGCCAGCAGTATTACTAGCGGGAGACGCTACGAGCAGTACTTC.

The chain has TRBV19 and TRBJ2-7; TRBD2 aligns across 14 bases. This CDR3 spans 17 amino acids. V lost 6 bases, J lost 3 bases, and 10 bases stayed unmatched. Germline-derived CDR1 and CDR2 are LNHDA and SQIVND (reference sequence). The CDR3 spells CASRYAGTSGSIYEQYF. The DNA for the CDR3 is TGTGCCAGTAGATACGCCGGGACTAGCGGGAGTATCTACGAGCAGTACTTC.

This chain connects TRBV11-2 to TRBJ2-3; D gene ambiguous. This CDR3 has 14 residues. V was trimmed by 5 bases and J by 2 bases, leaving 11 bases between them. CDR1 and CDR2 (germline): SGHAT, FQNNGV. In DNA, the CDR3 is TGTGCCAGCAGCCACCGAGTTCACACAGATACGCAGTATTTT. Protein sequence: CASSHRVHTDTQYF.

V is TRBV10-3 and J is TRBJ1-5; tentatively, D is TRBD1 (5 bases). Germline values: CDR1 ENHRY, CDR2 SYGVKD. V gave up 11 bases and J gave up 3 bases, with 11 bases separating them. The CDR3 is 12 amino acids. In DNA form, the CDR3 reads TGTGCCGTCCGGGGCCACAATCAGCCCCAGCATTTT. Protein: CAVRGHNQPQHF.

The rearrangement joins TRBV5-6 to TRBJ2-3; 8 bases map to TRBD1. V was pared by 4 bases and J by 2 bases, with 6 bases of the junction left unmatched. CDR3 length: 15 amino acids. CDR1 is SGHDT, CDR2 YYEEEE, per germline. The CDR3 region is CASSARGRITDTQYF. The CDR3 DNA reads TGTGCCAGCAGCGCCAGGGGGCGAATCACAGATACGCAGTATTTT. The full variable domain, rest sourced from reference TRBV5-6 and TRBJ2-3, is DAGVTQSPTHLIKTRGQQVTLRCSPKSGHDTVSWYQQALGQGPQFIFQYYEEEERQRGNFPDRFSGHQFPNYSSELNVNALLLGDSALYLCASSARGRITDTQYFGPGTRLTVL.

The chain carries TRBV5-5 and TRBJ1-4; perhaps TRBD1 as D (5 bases). Trimming took off 1 base at V and 2 bases at J, with 15 bases between the two ends. The CDR3 is 17 amino acids. Per the germline V gene, CDR1 is SGHKS and CDR2 is YYEKEE (reference sequence). In nucleotides, the CDR3 is TGTGCCAGCAGCTTGAGAGGGGTAGTGGGCACTAATGAAAAACTGTTTTTT. The encoded protein is CASSLRGVVGTNEKLFF.

The rearrangement links TRBV4-2 to TRBJ1-2; maybe TRBD1 (6 bases). Trimming removed 2 bases from V and 2 bases from J, with 15 bases in between. CDR1 is LGHNA and CDR2 is YNFKEQ in the germline V gene. The length of the CDR3 is 16 residues. CDR3 amino acids: CASSQRQQGPNYGYTF. The CDR3 DNA reads as TGTGCCAGCAGCCAAAGACAGCAGGGGCCGAACTATGGCTACACCTTC.

CDR3 region: CASSEGATDNSPLHF. The CDR3 DNA reads as TGTGCCAGCAGTGAAGGGGCAACGGATAATTCACCCCTCCACTTT. The V call is TRBV6-1, the J call TRBJ1-6; D is unclear. Between the trimmed V and J ends, which lost 1 base and 5 bases, there was a span of 9 bases. The length of the CDR3 is 15 residues. Germline V CDR1 and CDR2: MNHNS, SASEGT.

This clone has a handful of counts. This chain joins TRBV29-1 and TRBJ2-2; D unclear. The CDR3 loop spans 13 amino acids. With 8 bases removed from V and 1 base from J, the gap between germline ends came to 11 bases. Germline V gene sequence: CDR1 SQVTM, CDR2 ANQGSEA. The CDR3, as DNA: TGCAGCTACCAGGCAGGGAACACCGGGGAGCTGTTTTTT. Residues: CSYQAGNTGELFF.

With regard to this clone: At the DNA level, this CDR3 is encoded by other sequences in the same sample as well. The chain has TRBV5-1 and TRBJ1-1; D gene unclear. V lost 5 bases and J 1 base, leaving 3 bases between the germline ends. The CDR3 runs 11 residues. CDR1 is SGHRS and CDR2 is YFSETQ in the germline V gene. The CDR3, as DNA: TGCGCCAGCAGGGAGAACACTGAAGCTTTCTTT. This codes for CASRENTEAFF.

V and J are TRBV30 and TRBJ1-2, with D unclear. The CDR3 is 12 amino acids. Trimming pared 4 bases from V and 8 bases from J, leaving 14 bases between. CDR1 is GTSNPN, CDR2 SVGIG, per germline (reference sequence). As DNA, the CDR3 is TGTGCCTGGACTCTCTGGGATGAAGGCTACACCTTC. Translating gives CAWTLWDEGYTF.

This sequence joins TRBV10-2 and TRBJ2-7, with D perhaps TRBD2 (6 bases). CDR3 length: 14 amino acids. Germline CDR1 is WSHSY and CDR2 is SAAADI. With 6 bases removed from V and 2 bases from J, the gap between germline ends came to 14 bases. CDR3 loop: CASSASRGAYEQYF. Here the CDR3 DNA reads TGCGCCAGCAGCGCGTCGCGGGGAGCCTACGAGCAGTACTTC.

In its sample, this clone was seen once. The DNA for the CDR3 is TGCAGCGTTGGGGCGGCTTTCTTT. It specifies CSVGAAFF. V is TRBV29-1 and J is TRBJ1-1; D not certain. Germline CDR1 reads SQVTM; CDR2 reads ANQGSEA. This CDR3 has 8 amino acids. The V end lost 4 bases, the J end lost 11 bases, and 5 bases lay between the germline ends.

This clone was counted a few times. This chain joins TRBV28 and TRBJ1-5; a possible D gene is TRBD1 (5 bases). Per the germline V gene, CDR1 is MDHEN and CDR2 is SYDVKM. The CDR3 consists of 12 residues. V was clipped by 8 bases and J by 9 bases, with 14 bases between them. The CDR3 nucleotides read TGTGCCAGCCAGGGACCGTATACGCCCCAGCATTTT. This encodes CASQGPYTPQHF.

V and J are TRBV5-4 and TRBJ1-2; TRBD1 might be the D (6 bases). The ends were cut back, 0 bases at V and 0 bases at J, with 15 bases in the middle. Germline lookup yields CDR1 SGHNT and CDR2 YYREEE (reference sequence). This CDR3 region has 17 residues. CDR3 sequence reads: CASSLVYRDGANYGYTF. CDR3 nucleotides: TGTGCCAGCAGCTTGGTGTACAGGGACGGAGCTAACTATGGCTACACCTTC.

The J gene is TRBJ2-3, the V gene TRBV4-3, with D perhaps matching TRBD2 (5 bases). Germline lookup yields CDR1 LGHNA and CDR2 YSLEER. The CDR3 sequence is 16 residues long. Trimming pared 5 bases from V and 0 bases from J, leaving 15 bases between. CDR3 sequence: CASSGSGRTSTDTQYF. The CDR3 nucleotides read TGCGCCAGCAGCGGGAGTGGTAGGACTAGCACAGATACGCAGTATTTT.

The chain joins TRBV28 to TRBJ2-1; D is unresolved. Trimming took 7 bases from V and 6 from J, leaving 25 bases between them. This CDR3 comprises 17 residues. Germline loops: CDR1 MDHEN, CDR2 SYDVKM. CDR3 loop: CASTVRGIGLRANEQFF. The CDR3 DNA reads as TGTGCCAGCACCGTCCGCGGTATTGGGCTTAGGGCCAATGAGCAGTTCTTC.

CDR3 DNA: TGCACCAGCAGCCTTAACGGGCCGGGAGGCACTGAAGCTTTCTTT. Protein product: CTSSLNGPGGTEAFF. The genes are TRBV1 and TRBJ1-1. TRBV1 is a pseudogene. This CDR3 region has 15 residues.

V gene TRBV29-1 combines with J gene TRBJ2-5; 16 nucleotides match TRBD2. The CDR3 spans 16 residues. V shed 6 bases and J 3 bases; nucleotides not matched to a gene: 7. Germline-derived CDR1 and CDR2 are SQVTM and ANQGSEA. The CDR3 DNA follows: TGCAGCGTCACACCGGGACTAGCGGGAGGGGAAGAGACCCAGTACTTC. Translated: CSVTPGLAGGEETQYF.

This clone has only a few counts. DNA of the CDR3: TGTGCCAGCAGTTTACGAGGACTAGTCCAAGAGACCCAGTACTTC. It encodes CASSLRGLVQETQYF. This sequence joins TRBV27 and TRBJ2-5; 7 bases line up with TRBD2. This CDR3 is built from 15 residues. With 2 bases clipped from V and 1 base from J, the junction kept 4 bases outside the gene matches. CDR1 and CDR2 (germline): MNHEY, SMNVEV (reference sequence).

V gene TRBV6-5 combines with J gene TRBJ1-3; D unresolved. The germline V and J ends were trimmed by 6 bases and 8 bases, with 14 bases remaining between them. This CDR3 has 13 amino acids. Germline V gene lookup returns CDR1 MNHEY and CDR2 SVGAGI. This CDR3 reads CASRSGTRDTIYF. The CDR3 bases are TGTGCCAGCAGGTCGGGCACTCGGGACACCATATATTTT.

The genes are TRBV5-1 and TRBJ1-1, with D perhaps TRBD1 (6 bases). CDR1 SGHRS and CDR2 YFSETQ come from the germline V gene. Trimming removed 2 bases at V and 0 bases at J, with 8 bases between. The CDR3 covers 14 residues. The CDR3 is CASSFGQLNTEAFF. As DNA, the CDR3 is TGCGCCAGCAGCTTCGGACAGCTGAACACTGAAGCTTTCTTT.

This chain links TRBV7-9 with TRBJ1-2; TRBD1 agrees at 8 bases. There are 12 residues in the CDR3. V lost 5 bases and J lost 8; bases outside the gene matches: 4. The germline V gene has CDR1 SEHNR and CDR2 FQNEAQ (reference sequence). CDR3 sequence reads: CASSTGQGGYTF. CDR3 sequence (DNA): TGTGCCAGCAGCACAGGACAGGGAGGCTACACCTTC.

CDR3 in amino acids: CASSQFRGNYNSPLHF. The DNA for the CDR3 is TGTGCCAGCAGCCAATTCCGGGGAAACTATAATTCACCCCTCCACTTT. The gene calls are TRBV4-2 and TRBJ1-6; D unresolved. Germline CDR1 LGHNA, CDR2 YNFKEQ. The CDR3 consists of 16 residues. Trimming took off 2 bases at V and 3 bases at J, with 11 bases between the two ends.